What follows describes a single TCR beta chain. These data belong to a study of blood T cell repertoires in COVID-19. Looking at the study overall: Acute and convalescent COVID-19 samples came from the United States, Italy and Spain.

Clones were sequenced by immunoSEQ multiplex PCR, and TCRdb holds only the in-frame ones, with some missing. The table records some 160,000 clones, just over 90% of them present only once. This clonotype was obtained from a man between 18 and 35 years old with COVID-19, enrolled during active disease. Sequencing input: peripheral blood.

CDR3 loop: CASSYTPTGGYSPLHF. Here the CDR3 DNA reads TGTGCCAGCAGTTACACCCCGACAGGGGGCTATTCACCCCTCCACTTT. The chain employs TRBV6-5 and TRBJ1-6; 10 bases align to TRBD1. The V gene end was trimmed by 2 bases and the J gene end by 8 bases; junction bases not matched to a gene: 6. CDR1 and CDR2 from the germline V gene are MNHEY and SVGAGI. This CDR3 region has 16 residues.